This passage covers 4 T cell receptor beta chains from one sample sequenced in a study of human T cells and chemical hapten exposure. For the library, individual cDNA molecules each received unique molecular identifiers. TCRdb re-called the reads with MiXCR, one entry per CDR3 protein. The repertoire has about 120,000 distinct CDR3 sequences, over 7.5% of them found once; the top ten carry more than 1.3%. Whole blood that had not been fractionated was the source of extracted total RNA. Sequencing was done on a sample of whole blood. The receptors stem from a human donor in good health. Some clones in this sample may be carry-over from other donors' samples.

CDR3 coding DNA: TGTGCCAGCAGCTTAGAGGGACAGGGCGCTGAAGCTTTCTTT. This codes for CASSLEGQGAEAFF. The chain recombines TRBV7-9 with TRBJ1-1; 9 bases align to TRBD1. The germline gives CDR1 SEHNR, CDR2 FQNEAQ (reference sequence). J was trimmed by 6 bases and V by 1 base; bases with no gene match: 3. This CDR3 contains 14 residues.

The chain is built from TRBV25-1 and TRBJ2-7; tentative D call: TRBD2 (5 bases). This CDR3 region has 14 residues. The germline CDR1 and CDR2 sequences are MGHDK and SYGVNS. Trimming stripped 3 bases from V and 2 bases from J, with 11 bases between. The CDR3 is CASSDPELAYEQYF. CDR3 nucleotide sequence: TGTGCCAGCAGTGACCCGGAACTAGCCTACGAGCAGTACTTC.

This clonotype has a handful of counts. The rearrangement joins TRBV7-8 to TRBJ2-1; TRBD2 matches 11 bases. V lost 1 base to trimming and J lost 5 bases; unmatched junction nucleotides: 13. This CDR3 is built from 19 residues. Germline V gene sequence: CDR1 SGHVS, CDR2 FQNEAQ. The CDR3 reads CASSLGLAGGPLGNNEQFF. The CDR3 coding sequence is TGTGCCAGCAGCTTAGGTCTAGCGGGGGGCCCACTGGGTAACAATGAGCAGTTCTTC.

This clonotype came up a few times. The V gene is TRBV11-2, the J gene TRBJ2-4; possibly TRBD2 for D (5 bases). V dropped 5 bases and J dropped 12 bases, with 17 bases sitting between them. In germline, CDR1 is SGHAT, CDR2 FQNNGV. The CDR3 length is 13 residues. The CDR3 loop reads CASSPGSQRPQYF. The CDR3 nucleotides are TGTGCCAGCAGCCCGGGATCCCAAAGGCCTCAGTACTTC.